Each of the 31 T cell receptor beta chains below was sequenced from the same sample in a study of shared clonotypes between healthy human individuals. Clones were read by immunoSEQ multiplex PCR, and TCRdb kept only the in-frame ones, dropping some. The sample lists about 1.1 million clones, 77% occurring once. Sequencing used memory CD4+ T cells from PBMCs. Indicated subset: CD45RA-negative fraction. Receptors were obtained from a man aged 18 to 29 in good health. Some clones in this sample may be carry-over from other donors' samples.

The chain joins TRBV29-1 to TRBJ1-5; tentatively, D is TRBD1 (6 bases). This CDR3 has 14 amino acids. The V and J ends lost 3 bases and 7 bases respectively, with 16 bases between them. CDR1 SQVTM and CDR2 ANQGSEA come from the germline V gene. The CDR3 is CSVDYTGGGQPQHF. In DNA form, the CDR3 reads TGCAGCGTTGACTATACGGGGGGCGGGCAGCCCCAGCATTTT.

V gene TRBV5-1 combines with J gene TRBJ2-1; a possible D gene is TRBD2 (6 bases). Trimming removed 0 bases at V and 1 base at J, with 17 bases between. The CDR3 is 18 amino acids. Germline CDR1 SGHRS, CDR2 YFSETQ. The DNA of the CDR3 is TGCGCCAGCAGCTTGGGCGCGGGGTCAACCCCTTCCTACAATGAGCAGTTCTTC. Amino acids: CASSLGAGSTPSYNEQFF. The full variable domain, with the rest looked up from reference TRBV5-1 and TRBJ2-1, is KAGVTQTPRYLIKTRGQQVTLSCSPISGHRSVSWYQQTPGQGLQFLFEYFSETQRNKGNFPGRFSGRQFSNSRSEMNVSTLELGDSALYLCASSLGAGSTPSYNEQFFGPGTRLTVL.

The chain couples TRBV5-4 to TRBJ2-5, with D unresolved. The CDR3 is 13 residues long. The V and J ends lost 0 bases and 1 base respectively, with 4 bases between them. Per the germline V gene, CDR1 is SGHNT and CDR2 is YYREEE (reference sequence). This CDR3 is CASSLEVQETQYF. The CDR3 coding sequence is TGTGCCAGCAGCTTGGAAGTCCAAGAGACCCAGTACTTC.

This clone was seen once. J is TRBJ1-1 and V is TRBV5-4; 9 nucleotides agree with TRBD1. This CDR3 is built from 13 residues. The trim removed 6 bases at V and 4 bases at J, leaving 4 bases unmatched. Germline V gene sequence: CDR1 SGHNT, CDR2 YYREEE (reference sequence). CDR3 residues: CASTPDRGTEAFF. CDR3 nucleotide sequence: TGTGCCAGCACCCCGGACAGGGGCACTGAAGCTTTCTTT.

This clone was counted once. V usage is TRBV6-5 and J usage is TRBJ2-1; D remains ambiguous. In germline, CDR1 is MNHEY, CDR2 SVGAGI. V lost 11 bases and J lost 5, with 10 bases in between. The CDR3 spans 11 residues. The CDR3 DNA follows: TGTGCCTCCGTGGGAAACAATGAGCAGTTCTTC. Protein sequence: CASVGNNEQFF.

This chain joins TRBV6-1 and TRBJ1-1, with 11 bases lining up with TRBD1. The ends lost 0 bases at V and 1 base at J; junction bases unmatched: 7. Per germline, CDR1 MNHNS and CDR2 SASEGT. The CDR3 length is 18 residues. The CDR3 is CASSEARTGGKGNTEAFF. The CDR3 coding sequence is TGTGCCAGCAGTGAAGCGAGGACAGGGGGCAAAGGGAACACTGAAGCTTTCTTT.

The genes are TRBV23-1 and TRBJ2-7; 7 bases are a match to TRBD1. TRBV23-1 counts as an open reading frame of uncertain function. The V gene end was trimmed by 0 bases and the J gene end by 2 bases; junction bases not matched to a gene: 13. The CDR3 totals 18 residues. CDR3 in DNA: TGCGCCAGCAGTCAATCTCACAACCGGGACAGCTGGACCTACGAGCAGTACTTC. Translation gives CASSQSHNRDSWTYEQYF.

The chain combines TRBV19 with TRBJ2-5, with 9 bases that match TRBD2. With V trimmed by 5 bases and J by 5 bases, 18 bases remained unmatched. Germline loops: CDR1 LNHDA, CDR2 SQIVND (reference sequence). This CDR3 has 18 residues. Here the CDR3 DNA reads TGTGCCAGTAGTCCCCTGCGCGGCGGGAGGGCCTCGGAGGAGACCCAGTACTTC. As protein: CASSPLRGGRASEETQYF.

The V and J genes are TRBV28 and TRBJ2-5; D gene unclear. V was cut by 6 bases and J by 4 bases, with 18 bases left in between. This CDR3 has 15 amino acids. The germline V gene encodes CDR1 MDHEN and CDR2 SYDVKM. CDR3 DNA: TGTGCCAGCAGAATCGATCATCGCCGCGGAGAGACCCAGTACTTC. Protein product: CASRIDHRRGETQYF.

The rearrangement links TRBV5-6 to TRBJ2-3, with D possibly TRBD2 on 5 matching bases. The V and J ends lost 2 bases and 6 bases respectively, with 7 bases between them. CDR3 length equals 12 residues. Germline loops: CDR1 SGHDT, CDR2 YYEEEE. CDR3 region: CASSLGGDTQYF. In DNA, the CDR3 is TGTGCCAGCAGCTTAGGCGGGGATACGCAGTATTTT.

The gene calls are TRBV2 and TRBJ1-1; D is uncertain. This CDR3 has 13 amino acids. Trimming stripped 8 bases from V and 3 bases from J, with 13 bases between. Germline V gives CDR1 SNHLY, CDR2 FYNNEI. The DNA of the CDR3 is TGTGCCAGCCGGACCGGAAGGGACACTGAAGCTTTCTTT. Its translation is CASRTGRDTEAFF.

The gene calls are TRBV5-1 and TRBJ2-7, with 11 positions matching TRBD2. The trim removed 0 bases at V and 4 bases at J, leaving 6 bases unmatched. Per the germline V gene, CDR1 is SGHRS and CDR2 is YFSETQ. The CDR3 extends over 16 amino acids. The CDR3 spells CASSLGGTSGIYEQYF. The CDR3 DNA is TGCGCCAGCAGCTTGGGAGGGACTAGCGGAATTTACGAGCAGTACTTC.

The chain couples TRBV2 to TRBJ2-5; D remains unclear. The CDR3 contains 13 residues. Trimming shortened V by 6 bases and J by 7 bases, and 15 bases separated the two germline ends. Per the germline V gene, CDR1 is SNHLY and CDR2 is FYNNEI. The CDR3 region has the DNA TGTGCCAGCAGCCTTGAACCGGAAGCGACCCAGTACTTC. Its protein product is CASSLEPEATQYF.

The chain uses TRBV5-1 and TRBJ2-1; 11 bases are a match to TRBD1. V shed 4 bases and J 8 bases; nucleotides not matched to a gene: 14. There are 17 residues in the CDR3. Germline V gene sequence: CDR1 SGHRS, CDR2 YFSETQ. The CDR3 nucleotides read TGCGCCAGCAGCCGCCCTGCGGGGGACAGGGGGGTCGATGAGCAGTTCTTC. Amino acids: CASSRPAGDRGVDEQFF.

For this clone: The CDR3 does not close with the conserved phenylalanine or tryptophan, likely indicating a read error. The rearrangement links TRBV6-5 to TRBJ1-2; possible D gene TRBD1, 6 bases. V lost 6 bases, J lost 2 bases, and 16 bases lay in between. Germline V gene data show CDR1 as MNHEY and CDR2 as SVGAGI. CDR3 length: 15 residues. The CDR3 sequence is CASRRYREANYGYTL. CDR3 sequence (DNA): TGTGCCAGCAGGCGATACAGGGAGGCAAACTATGGCTACACCCTC.

The chain has TRBV7-8 and TRBJ2-2; 8 bases fit TRBD2. V trimming: 2 bases; J trimming: 5 bases; junction bases outside the gene matches: 13. The CDR3 covers 18 residues. Germline V gene lookup returns CDR1 SGHVS and CDR2 FQNEAQ. The CDR3 sequence is CASSLSPSGSIQTGELFF. The CDR3 DNA reads TGTGCCAGCAGCTTATCCCCAAGCGGGAGTATCCAAACCGGGGAGCTGTTTTTT. The full variable domain, rest sourced from reference TRBV7-8 and TRBJ2-2, is GAGVSQSPRYKVAKRGQDVALRCDPISGHVSLFWYQQALGQGPEFLTYFQNEAQLDKSGLPSDRFFAERPEGSVSTLKIQRTQQEDSAVYLCASSLSPSGSIQTGELFFGEGSRLTVL.

This chain links TRBV18 with TRBJ2-7, with no clear D. The V gene lost 0 bases and the J gene lost 4 bases, with 7 bases spanning the gap. Looked up from germline, CDR1 is KGHSH and CDR2 is LQKENI. There are 13 residues in the CDR3. CDR3 sequence reads: CASSPPIRYEQYF. The CDR3 nucleotides are TGTGCCAGCTCACCACCGATCAGGTACGAGCAGTACTTC.

The chain has TRBV29-1 and TRBJ2-7; D unclear. The CDR3 consists of 11 residues. From germline, CDR1 is SQVTM and CDR2 ANQGSEA. The germline V and J ends were trimmed by 4 bases and 3 bases, with 7 bases remaining between them. The CDR3 here is CSVGKDYEQYF. The CDR3 nucleotides are TGCAGCGTTGGTAAGGACTACGAGCAGTACTTC.

V is TRBV6-1 and J is TRBJ2-3, with unresolved D. The germline V gene encodes CDR1 MNHNS and CDR2 SASEGT. This CDR3 spans 14 amino acids. Between the trimmed V and J ends, which lost 6 bases and 2 bases, there was a span of 12 bases. As DNA, the CDR3 is TGTGCCAGCAGGTCAAGCGAATCCACAGATACGCAGTATTTT. Translated: CASRSSESTDTQYF.

The chain joins TRBV23-1 to TRBJ2-1, with 8 positions matching TRBD2. TRBV23-1 is an ORF, and what it does is uncertain. The ends lost 4 bases at V and 1 base at J; junction bases unmatched: 9. The CDR3 consists of 17 residues. In DNA form, the CDR3 reads TGCGCCAGCAGTCGGCCCCCGACTAGCGCATCCTACAATGAGCAGTTCTTC. Amino acid sequence: CASSRPPTSASYNEQFF.

The rearrangement links TRBV5-1 to TRBJ1-4; maybe TRBD1 (6 bases). In germline, CDR1 is SGHRS, CDR2 YFSETQ. Trimming shortened V by 4 bases and J by 5 bases, and 18 bases separated the two germline ends. This CDR3 has 16 residues. CDR3 sequence reads: CASSLLPGGANEKLFF. In DNA, the CDR3 is TGCGCCAGCAGCCTCCTCCCTGGGGGCGCAAATGAAAAACTGTTTTTT.

V usage is TRBV19 and J usage is TRBJ1-1; D is perhaps TRBD1 (6 bases). Germline CDR1 is LNHDA and CDR2 is SQIVND (reference sequence). The CDR3 runs 17 residues. Trimming cost V 3 bases and J 0 bases, with 17 bases left between them. The CDR3 nucleotides read TGTGCCAGTAGTATCTGGGCAGGGGATCGGTTGAACACTGAAGCTTTCTTT. Protein sequence: CASSIWAGDRLNTEAFF.

The CDR3 nucleotides read TGCGCCAGCAGCCCCTTCCCCTCAGAGCGGGAGTTTAAGCAGTTCTTC. Protein: CASSPFPSEREFKQFF. V is TRBV5-1 and J is TRBJ2-1; 8 bases line up with TRBD2. Germline V gene sequence: CDR1 SGHRS, CDR2 YFSETQ. V lost 4 bases and J lost 11; bases outside the gene matches: 17. The CDR3 length is 16 residues. Drawing the rest from reference TRBV5-1 and TRBJ2-1, the complete variable domain is KAGVTQTPRYLIKTRGQQVTLSCSPISGHRSVSWYQQTPGQGLQFLFEYFSETQRNKGNFPGRFSGRQFSNSRSEMNVSTLELGDSALYLCASSPFPSEREFKQFFGPGTRLTVL.

There are many counts of this clone. V usage is TRBV30 and J usage is TRBJ2-7; possible D gene TRBD1, 6 bases. The CDR3 is 13 residues long. V was shortened by 4 bases and J by 0 bases, with 10 bases between the two germline ends. Germline V gene data show CDR1 as GTSNPN and CDR2 as SVGIG (reference sequence). In DNA, the CDR3 is TGTGCCTGGACACAGGGAAGCTCCTACGAGCAGTACTTC. This encodes CAWTQGSSYEQYF. The entire variable domain, with the rest obtained from reference TRBV30 and TRBJ2-7, is as follows: SQTIHQWPATLVQPVGSPLSLECTVEGTSNPNLYWYRQAAGRGLQLLFYSVGIGQISSEVPQNLSASRPQDRQFILSSKKLLLSDSGFYLCAWTQGSSYEQYFGPGTRLTVT.

J is TRBJ1-2 and V is TRBV13; D gene unclear. Germline V gene data show CDR1 as PRHDT and CDR2 as FYEKMQ (reference sequence). Trimming shortened V by 4 bases and J by 0 bases, and 0 bases separated the two germline ends. The CDR3 is 11 amino acids. The CDR3 protein is CASSSNYGYTF. The CDR3, as DNA: TGTGCCAGCAGCTCTAACTATGGCTACACCTTC.

This clone has only a few counts. The chain couples TRBV13 to TRBJ1-1; unclear D gene. Germline lookup yields CDR1 PRHDT and CDR2 FYEKMQ (reference sequence). V dropped 2 bases and J dropped 6 bases, with 10 bases sitting between them. The CDR3 is made up of 13 amino acids. CDR3 residues: CASSLTDHPEAFF. The CDR3, as DNA: TGTGCCAGCAGCTTAACGGACCACCCTGAAGCTTTCTTT.

V and J are TRBV6-6 and TRBJ1-5, with D perhaps TRBD1 (5 bases). V was pared by 10 bases and J by 15 bases, with 28 bases between. The CDR3 runs to 14 residues. Germline V CDR1 and CDR2: MNHNY, SVGAGI (reference sequence). CDR3 sequence: CATSANTWDLGVHF. The CDR3 DNA sequence: TGTGCCACCTCCGCTAATACGTGGGACCTCGGGGTGCATTTT.

This clone was seen only once. The genes are TRBV19 and TRBJ1-1; D not certain. This CDR3 contains 14 residues. Germline CDR1 LNHDA, CDR2 SQIVND (reference sequence). The V end lost 3 bases, the J end lost 0 bases, and 8 bases lay between the germline ends. CDR3 region: CASSIGWVNTEAFF. CDR3 DNA: TGTGCCAGTAGTATTGGATGGGTGAACACTGAAGCTTTCTTT.

V is TRBV5-1 and J is TRBJ2-1; D is unresolved. Germline CDR1 SGHRS, CDR2 YFSETQ. The CDR3 runs to 16 residues. V lost 3 bases and J lost 4, with 17 bases in between. Here the CDR3 reads CASSSDLGDSYNEQFF. The DNA for the CDR3 is TGCGCCAGCAGCTCGGACCTTGGGGATTCGTACAATGAGCAGTTCTTC.

The gene calls are TRBV4-2 and TRBJ1-2; a weak D match, TRBD1 (6 bases). V was shortened by 2 bases and J by 5 bases, with 15 bases between the two germline ends. This CDR3 is 15 amino acids long. CDR1 LGHNA and CDR2 YNFKEQ come from the germline V gene. The CDR3 spells CASSQNFVQGYGYTF. As DNA, the CDR3 is TGTGCCAGCAGCCAAAACTTTGTGCAGGGGTATGGCTACACCTTC.

Worth noting for this clone: An end of the junction does not agree with germline; a read error may underlie this. This chain connects TRBV2 to TRBJ2-2; D gene uncertain. This CDR3 region has 16 residues. Germline values: CDR1 SNHLY, CDR2 FYNNEI. CDR3 in amino acids: CASSEAEGLYAGELFF. CDR3 nucleotides: TGTGCCAGCAGTGAAGCCGAAGGGTTATACGCCGGTGAGCTGTTTTTT.